This T cell receptor (beta chain) was retrieved from a study of T-cell memory formation after mild COVID-19. TCRdb reprocessed the 5' RACE reads via MiXCR and lists one record per CDR3 protein. The table records 350,000 to 400,000 distinct CDR3 sequences, under 25% of them present only once. The CDR3 runs 15 residues. The origin of this receptor is an adult woman who had mild COVID-19 (a few samples of this study predate the infection). Cell type and time point are not known. Sequenced input: PBMCs or a T cell subset sorted from them (not recorded which). V and J are TRBV21-1 and TRBJ2-1; the table's D call, TRBD2, was not checked against the DNA. TRBV21-1 is described as a pseudogene. Here the CDR3 DNA reads TGTGCCAGCAGCAAAGCGGGGGAGAATCACAATGAGCAGTTCTTC. It encodes CASSKAGENHNEQFF.